This T cell receptor beta chain was identified during a study of T cell clusters in autoimmune cytopenias. TRB rearrangements were amplified by touch-down multiplex PCR with mixed TRB-A/B primers. TCRdb re-called the multiplex PCR reads; one entry per CDR3 protein, DNA not given. The table for this sample gives about 3,900 distinct CDR3 sequences. Germline V gives CDR1 MNHNS, CDR2 SASEGT. The CDR3 totals 15 residues. This clonotype is labeled medium-sized based on frequency. About 39,000 genome equivalents of blood DNA were amplified for TRB. The clonotype comes from a human donor with an autoimmune cytopenia or autoimmune hepatitis (not recorded which). Sequencing was done on a sample of peripheral blood. This chain connects TRBV6-1 to TRBJ2-5; the D gene TCRdb calls, TRBD1, cannot be checked with no DNA. The CDR3 sequence: CASRAAGTYQETQYF.